The clone carrying this TCR beta chain was seen more than once but under ten times. Trimming stripped 1 base from V and 0 bases from J, with 6 bases between. Germline V gene sequence: CDR1 LGHNA, CDR2 YNFKEQ. The length of the CDR3 is 15 residues. Healthy Caucasians made up all donors. The entry originates in a study of identical twins. TCRdb itself ran the 5' RACE reads through MiXCR, one entry per CDR3 protein. The sample has around 250,000 distinct CDR3 sequences; approximately 8.6% are singletons. Another study also made use of these data, one on yellow fever vaccine responses in identical twins.

This chain connects TRBV4-2 to TRBJ2-2; D perhaps matches TRBD2 (6 bases). The sequence was obtained from a woman between 18 and 30 years old in good health. Sequencing was carried out using CD8+ T cells sorted from blood. CDR3 DNA sequence: TGTGCCAGCAGCCAAGCTAGCGCGAACACCGGGGAGCTGTTTTTT. As protein: CASSQASANTGELFF.